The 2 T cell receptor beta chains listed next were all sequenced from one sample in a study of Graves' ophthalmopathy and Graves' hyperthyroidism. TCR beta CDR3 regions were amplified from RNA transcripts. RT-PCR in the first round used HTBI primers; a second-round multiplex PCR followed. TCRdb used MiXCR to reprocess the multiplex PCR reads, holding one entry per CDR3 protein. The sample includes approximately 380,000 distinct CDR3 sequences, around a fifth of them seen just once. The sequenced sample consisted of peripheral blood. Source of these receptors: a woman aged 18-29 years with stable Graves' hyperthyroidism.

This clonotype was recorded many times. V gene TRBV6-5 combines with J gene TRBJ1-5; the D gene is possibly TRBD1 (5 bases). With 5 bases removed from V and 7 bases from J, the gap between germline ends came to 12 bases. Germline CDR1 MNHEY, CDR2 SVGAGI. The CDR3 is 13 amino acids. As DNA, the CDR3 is TGTGCCAGCAGTACTACCCAGGGCCAGCCCCAGCATTTT. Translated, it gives CASSTTQGQPQHF.

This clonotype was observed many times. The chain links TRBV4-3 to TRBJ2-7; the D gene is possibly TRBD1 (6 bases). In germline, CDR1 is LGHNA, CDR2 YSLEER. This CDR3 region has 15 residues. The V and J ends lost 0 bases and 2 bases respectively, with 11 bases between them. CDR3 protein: CASSQDPSGAYEQYF. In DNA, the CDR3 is TGCGCCAGCAGCCAAGATCCCTCAGGGGCCTACGAGCAGTACTTC.